The rows below give T cell receptor beta chains drawn from one sample of a study of blood T cell repertoires in COVID-19. The table came from immunoSEQ multiplex PCR; TCRdb's copy has only in-frame clones and leaves some out. The sample lists some 200,000 clones; about 90% were seen once. The specimen was peripheral blood. These receptors all stem from a man aged 60 to 69 with active or convalescent COVID-19. CDR3s include the opening cysteine and the closing phenylalanine or tryptophan. The D gene is left open where the match is weak.

TRBV10-3 . CAISTQELMNTEAFF
TRBV5-1 . CASSLDRQGNTIYF
TRBV20-1 . CSARGDNEQFF
TRBV7-9 . CASSLGQGGTTEAFF
TRBV24-1 TRBD2 CATSVERGDTGELFF
TRBV18 TRBD1 CASSVTGGDGDGYTF
TRBV4-2 TRBD2 CASSRGLAGGSRADTQYF
TRBV4-1 . CASSQMAAGTTNEKLFF
TRBV7-8 . CASSSARQRDSYEQYF
TRBV10-1 . CASSHGTNEKLFF
TRBV3-1/TRBV3-2 . CASSRLRDSYMDTQYF
TRBV11-2 TRBD1 CASSFTGGRNTEAFF